This entry is about one T cell receptor (beta chain). The data belong to a study of T cell responses to AZD1222 COVID-19 vaccine. The V and J ends lost 4 bases and 8 bases respectively, with 12 bases between them. The CDR3 is 14 amino acids. Germline assignment: CDR1 MNHEY and CDR2 SMNVEV (reference sequence). TCRdb's table, derived via immunoSEQ multiplex PCR, lists solely in-frame clones and lacks some. The sample lists around 160,000 clones, 92% occurring once. The source of this sequence is an adult who received the AZD1222 COVID-19 vaccine. The starting material was peripheral blood, obtained 28 days after the second AZD1222 dose. The rearrangement joins TRBV27 to TRBJ1-6; TRBD1 is a possible D gene (6 bases). The CDR3 is CASSWQGSDSPLHF. The CDR3 coding sequence is TGTGCCAGCAGTTGGCAGGGGTCGGATTCACCCCTCCACTTT.